This is a list of T cell receptor beta chains from one sample in a study of blood T cell repertoires in COVID-19. Clones were read by immunoSEQ multiplex PCR, and TCRdb kept only the in-frame ones, dropping some. The sample records around 170,000 clones, around 80% being singletons. The sequencing input was PBMCs or T cells enriched from blood (not recorded which). Source of these receptors: a man aged 60 to 69 who had been exposed to COVID-19. Each CDR3 is given with its conserved first and last residue. Fields, in order: clone size, J gene, V gene, D gene, CDR3 protein, CDR3 DNA. D genes are given only for firm matches. Clone sizes are given selectively: once, few, many, or a class where the clone is expanded.

NA TRBJ2-1 TRBV7-9 NA CASSFLLRYNEQFF TGTGCCAGCAGCTTCTTACTCCGCTACAATGAGCAGTTCTTC
NA TRBJ1-4 TRBV29-1 TRBD1 CSGRQGRGRNEKLFF TGCAGCGGACGACAGGGTCGGGGTCGGAACGAAAAACTGTTTTTT
NA TRBJ2-3 TRBV2 TRBD1 CASSSGQGRTDTQYF TGTGCCAGCAGTTCCGGACAGGGACGGACAGATACGCAGTATTTT
NA TRBJ2-7 TRBV29-1 TRBD1 CSVVWGTGREQYF TGCAGCGTTGTTTGGGGGACAGGGCGCGAGCAGTACTTC
NA TRBJ1-1 TRBV12-3/TRBV12-4 TRBD1 CASRRGTDTEAFF TGTGCCAGCAGACGAGGGACAGACACTGAAGCTTTCTTT
NA TRBJ2-7 TRBV7-2 TRBD2 CASSSGLAASYEQYF TGTGCCAGCAGCTCTGGGCTAGCGGCTTCCTACGAGCAGTACTTC
few TRBJ2-7 TRBV4-3 TRBD1 CASSRAQGAYEQYF TGCGCCAGCAGCCGAGCCCAGGGGGCCTACGAGCAGTACTTC
NA TRBJ2-7 TRBV30 NA CAWSVRATVTYEQYF TGTGCCTGGAGTGTACGTGCGACAGTAACCTACGAGCAGTACTTC
NA TRBJ1-2 TRBV11-2 NA CASSPNRVNYGYTF TGTGCCAGCAGCCCCAACAGGGTTAACTATGGCTACACCTTC
NA TRBJ2-5 TRBV11-3 NA CASSRGTSRETQYF TGTGCCAGCAGCCGCGGGACTTCCCGAGAGACCCAGTACTTC
NA TRBJ2-3 TRBV20-1 TRBD2 CSASLGATAGPSTDTQYF TGCAGTGCTAGTCTAGGGGCCACAGCGGGACCCAGCACAGATACGCAGTATTTT
NA TRBJ2-3 TRBV7-2 NA CASSLSGPTDTQYF TGTGCCAGCAGCCTTAGCGGTCCCACAGATACGCAGTATTTT
few TRBJ2-2 TRBV7-9 TRBD2 CASSPRIAGGDTGELFF TGTGCCAGCAGCCCCCGAATAGCGGGAGGAGACACCGGGGAGCTGTTTTTT
NA TRBJ2-1 TRBV3-1/TRBV3-2 TRBD2 CASSQIAGGVSYNEQFF TGTGCCAGCAGCCAAATAGCGGGAGGGGTCTCCTACAATGAGCAGTTCTTC
NA TRBJ2-3 TRBV7-9 TRBD2 CAPKRHSGSSSTDTQYF TGTGCCCCAAAGCGCCATAGCGGGTCCTCTAGCACAGATACGCAGTATTTT
NA TRBJ2-1 TRBV24-1 TRBD1 CATSDLLGQSSYNEQFF TGTGCCACCAGTGATTTGCTGGGACAGAGCTCCTACAATGAGCAGTTCTTC
many TRBJ2-1 TRBV7-8 TRBD2 CASSLVVASGSLHEQFF TGTGCCAGCAGCTTAGTTGTGGCTAGCGGGAGTCTTCATGAGCAGTTCTTC
NA TRBJ2-5 TRBV12-5 TRBD1 CASGLVQGQGKAQETQYF TGTGCTAGTGGTTTGGTACAAGGACAGGGAAAAGCGCAAGAGACCCAGTACTTC
NA TRBJ1-6 TRBV6-5 NA CASSYSGALYSPLHF TGTGCCAGCAGTTACTCGGGGGCCTTGTATTCACCCCTCCACTTT
NA TRBJ2-1 TRBV2 TRBD2 CASRGGGTSRYNEQFF TGTGCCAGCAGGGGTGGGGGGACTAGCCGATACAATGAGCAGTTCTTC
NA TRBJ2-7 TRBV7-3 TRBD2 CASSPGTSGSYEQYF TGTGCCAGCAGCCCCGGGACTAGCGGCTCCTACGAGCAGTACTTC
NA TRBJ1-1 TRBV3-1/TRBV3-2 TRBD1 CASSRTGGNTEAFF TGTGCCAGCAGCCGGACAGGCGGGAACACTGAAGCTTTCTTT
NA TRBJ2-2 TRBV28 NA CASNEQVTGELFF TGTGCCAGCAACGAACAGGTCACCGGGGAGCTGTTTTTT
NA TRBJ2-4 TRBV2 TRBD2 CASSETSGKNIQYF TGTGCCAGCAGTGAGACTAGCGGAAAAAACATTCAGTACTTC
NA TRBJ1-1 TRBV28 NA CASSLGENTEAFF TGTGCCAGCAGTTTAGGAGAAAACACTGAAGCTTTCTTT
NA TRBJ2-2 TRBV19 TRBD2 CASMFLAVTGELFF TGTGCCAGTATGTTTCTAGCGGTCACCGGGGAGCTGTTTTTT
NA TRBJ2-7 TRBV5-4 NA CASSLGQYPYEQYF TGTGCCAGCAGCTTGGGACAGTACCCCTACGAGCAGTACTTC
NA TRBJ2-7 TRBV9 TRBD2 CASSVGTSGNYEQYF TGTGCCAGCAGCGTAGGTACTAGCGGGAATTACGAGCAGTACTTC
many TRBJ1-2 TRBV7-8 NA CASTLDRLNLGYTF TGTGCCAGCACCCTGGACAGACTTAACTTGGGCTACACCTTC
few TRBJ1-5 TRBV24-1 TRBD1 CATSDRGQGVLQPQHF TGTGCCACCAGTGACCGGGGACAGGGGGTCCTTCAGCCCCAGCATTTT
NA TRBJ2-2 TRBV6-5 TRBD1 CASSQTGTSTGELFF TGTGCCAGCAGCCAGACAGGGACGAGCACCGGGGAGCTGTTTTTT
NA TRBJ1-4 TRBV6-1 NA CASSVLTGTKTNEKLFF TGTGCCAGCAGTGTATTAACCGGGACAAAAACTAATGAAAAACTGTTTTTT
NA TRBJ2-3 TRBV4-1 NA CASSPETDTQYF TGCGCCAGCAGCCCCGAGACAGATACGCAGTATTTT
NA TRBJ2-2 TRBV5-1 NA CASSGARWDTGELFF TGCGCCAGCAGCGGGGCCAGGTGGGACACCGGGGAGCTGTTTTTT
once TRBJ1-4 TRBV6-5 NA CASSSGSRTRGEKLFF TGTGCCAGCAGTTCAGGGTCGCGTACCAGAGGTGAAAAACTGTTTTTT
NA TRBJ1-6 TRBV28 TRBD1 CASSQGQGGDSPLHF TGTGCCAGCAGTCAAGGACAGGGCGGCGATTCACCCCTCCACTTT